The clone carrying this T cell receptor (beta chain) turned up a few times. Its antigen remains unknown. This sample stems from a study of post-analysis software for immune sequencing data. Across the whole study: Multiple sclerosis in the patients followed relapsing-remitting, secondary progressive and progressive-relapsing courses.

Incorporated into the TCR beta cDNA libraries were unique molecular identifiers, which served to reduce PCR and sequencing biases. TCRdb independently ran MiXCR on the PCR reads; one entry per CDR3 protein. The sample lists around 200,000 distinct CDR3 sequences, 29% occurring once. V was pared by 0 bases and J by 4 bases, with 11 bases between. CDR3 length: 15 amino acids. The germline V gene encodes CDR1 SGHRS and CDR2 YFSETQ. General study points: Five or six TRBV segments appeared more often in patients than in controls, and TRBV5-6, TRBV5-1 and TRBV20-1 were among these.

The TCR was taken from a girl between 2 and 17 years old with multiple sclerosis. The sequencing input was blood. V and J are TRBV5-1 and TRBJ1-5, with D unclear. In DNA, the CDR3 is TGCGCCAGCAGCTTGGATGGCGGCCGAAATCAGCCCCAGCATTTT. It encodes CASSLDGGRNQPQHF.